The sequence of this T cell receptor (beta chain) was determined in a study of T cells after yellow fever vaccination. Study-level background: Preparation of the low-cell-number fractions used SMART-Seq v4 Ultra Low Input. Findings and caveats of the study: Some clonotypes were seen in both the CD4 and the CD8 compartments. These made up a small share and likely arose from convergent recombination. Most primary-vaccination clones recurred post-booster (more than 95% CD4, over 70% CD8). The secondary response was weaker but peaked faster, day 5 versus 15.

This clonotype was counted at least ten times. What it recognizes is unknown. Using its own MiXCR run on the 5' RACE reads, TCRdb lists one record per CDR3 protein. This repertoire shows over 300,000 distinct CDR3 sequences, roughly 4% found once; its top ten account for around 20%. With V trimmed by 2 bases and J by 4 bases, 7 bases remained unmatched. CDR3 length: 15 residues. Germline CDR1 reads SGHTA; CDR2 reads FQGNSA. J is TRBJ2-7 and V is TRBV7-2, with 8 bases lining up with TRBD1. The clonotype comes from a man younger than 35 who received the YFV17D yellow fever vaccine. The material was PBMCs, obtained on the day of the yellow fever booster vaccination. The CDR3 protein is CASSLYGQGFYEQYV. The CDR3 nucleotides read TGTGCCAGCAGCTTATACGGACAGGGATTTTACGAGCAGTACGTC.